Below, 27 T cell receptor beta chains from the same sample are listed, as sequenced in a study of blood T cell repertoires in COVID-19. Sequencing was performed with immunoSEQ multiplex PCR; in TCRdb, only in-frame clones are kept and a portion is missing. The sample yields tens of thousands of clones, 90% seen once. Sequenced material: peripheral blood. All receptors derive from a man aged 55 to 70 with acute or convalescent COVID-19.

CDR3 nucleotide sequence: TGTGCCAGCAGCTTAGGCCCTGGACAGGGAAATACCGGGGAGCTGTTTTTT. Translation gives CASSLGPGQGNTGELFF. This chain links TRBV11-3 with TRBJ2-2, with 8 bases fitting TRBD1. Per the germline V gene, CDR1 is SGHNT and CDR2 is YENEEA. The CDR3 contains 17 residues. Germline trimming cut 1 base from V and 5 bases from J; bases unmatched to any gene: 9.

The genes are TRBV7-8 and TRBJ1-5; TRBD1 might be the D (5 bases). Germline V gene data show CDR1 as SGHVS and CDR2 as FQNEAQ. CDR3 length: 16 residues. Deletions cut 1 base from V and 3 bases from J, with 13 bases between. CDR3 nucleotide sequence: TGTGCCAGCAGCTTAGGGGCAGGGCAGACCAATCAGCCCCAGCATTTT. It specifies CASSLGAGQTNQPQHF.

This chain joins TRBV18 and TRBJ1-5; 9 positions agree with TRBD1. CDR1 and CDR2 (germline): KGHSH, LQKENI. Trimming at V came to 5 bases and at J to 7 bases, leaving 6 bases not matched to a gene. This CDR3 spans 14 amino acids. The CDR3 region is CASSTLDRGQPQHF. CDR3 in DNA: TGTGCCAGCTCAACCCTGGACAGGGGCCAGCCCCAGCATTTT.

V gene TRBV2 combines with J gene TRBJ2-7, with 9 bases lining up with TRBD1. CDR1 SNHLY and CDR2 FYNNEI come from the germline V gene. After removal of 6 bases from V and 10 bases from J, the junction contained 7 bases not matched to a gene. The CDR3 loop spans 12 amino acids. The CDR3 DNA sequence: TGTGCCAGCAGGGTTACAGGGGGCGGACAGTACTTC. It codes for CASRVTGGGQYF.

This clone was seen just once. This CDR3 reads CASSYGGSNSPLHF. Here the CDR3 DNA reads TGTGCCAGCAGTTACGGGGGGAGTAATTCACCCCTCCACTTT. The chain links TRBV6-5 to TRBJ1-6; maybe TRBD1 (5 bases). The ends were cut back, 2 bases at V and 6 bases at J, with 8 bases in the middle. The CDR3 consists of 14 residues. From germline, CDR1 is MNHEY and CDR2 SVGAGI.

The genes are TRBV7-9 and TRBJ1-3; D ambiguous. This CDR3 comprises 14 residues. V was cut by 3 bases and J by 2 bases, with 8 bases left in between. CDR1 SEHNR and CDR2 FQNEAQ come from the germline V gene (reference sequence). The CDR3, as DNA: TGTGCCAGCAGCTTCCCAGGTACTGGAAACACCATATATTTT. It specifies CASSFPGTGNTIYF.

The rearrangement uses TRBV18 and TRBJ2-7; 8 nucleotides match TRBD1. Germline V gives CDR1 KGHSH, CDR2 LQKENI. The CDR3 is 14 amino acids. Unmatched junction bases numbered 9, after V lost 5 bases and J lost 6 bases. The CDR3 spells CASSSTQGAGEQYF. The CDR3 DNA is TGTGCCAGCTCATCCACTCAGGGGGCCGGCGAGCAGTACTTC. Full variable domain (outside the CDR3, taken from reference TRBV18 and TRBJ2-7): NAGVMQNPRHLVRRRGQEARLRCSPMKGHSHVYWYRQLPEEGLKFMVYLQKENIIDESGMPKERFSAEFPKEGPSILRIQQVVRGDSAAYFCASSSTQGAGEQYFGPGTRLTVT.

The chain is built from TRBV7-8 and TRBJ2-3, with TRBD2 matching 7 bases. V dropped 6 bases and J dropped 0; count of bases not matched to a gene: 12. Germline CDR1 reads SGHVS; CDR2 reads FQNEAQ. This CDR3 is 17 amino acids long. The CDR3 loop reads CASRPTPLAESTDTQYF. The DNA of the CDR3 is TGTGCCAGCAGACCTACTCCGCTAGCGGAGAGCACAGATACGCAGTATTTT.

V usage is TRBV19 and J usage is TRBJ2-1, with 9 bases identical to TRBD1. Losses at the gene ends were 7 bases for V and 5 bases for J; bases not matched to a gene: 6. Germline V CDR1 and CDR2: LNHDA, SQIVND (reference sequence). This CDR3 is 14 amino acids long. CDR3 nucleotides: TGTGCCAGTAAGCCGGGACAGGGTAACAATGAGCAGTTCTTC. It codes for CASKPGQGNNEQFF.

V is TRBV11-2 and J is TRBJ2-2; 8 bases line up with TRBD1. The germline CDR1 and CDR2 sequences are SGHAT and FQNNGV. V lost 3 bases and J lost 4; bases outside the gene matches: 4. This CDR3 has 15 amino acids. The CDR3 bases are TGTGCCAGCAGCTTGGGACAGGAGACCACCGGGGAGCTGTTTTTT. Protein sequence: CASSLGQETTGELFF.

The CDR3: CASSIGGGGELFF. The CDR3 region has the DNA TGTGCCAGTAGTATAGGGGGAGGCGGGGAGCTGTTTTTT. The J gene is TRBJ2-2, the V gene TRBV19, with TRBD2 as a possible D gene (6 bases). The CDR3 spans 13 residues. V shed 1 base and J shed 7 bases, with 7 bases lying between them. Per germline, CDR1 LNHDA and CDR2 SQIVND (reference sequence).

The chain carries TRBV9 and TRBJ2-2, with D uncertain. The germline V and J ends were trimmed by 0 bases and 0 bases, with 6 bases remaining between them. Germline CDR1 is SGDLS and CDR2 is YYNGEE. This CDR3 has 15 amino acids. CDR3 in DNA: TGTGCCAGCAGCGTAGTCCCATCGAACACCGGGGAGCTGTTTTTT. This encodes CASSVVPSNTGELFF.

The chain recombines TRBV5-6 with TRBJ2-7; TRBD1 matches at 7 bases. Trimming cost V 4 bases and J 3 bases; bases outside gene matches: 1. Per the germline V gene, CDR1 is SGHDT and CDR2 is YYEEEE. The CDR3 contains 12 residues. The CDR3 DNA follows: TGTGCCAGCAGCCGGGACAGCTACGAGCAGTACTTC. This translates into CASSRDSYEQYF.

The chain carries TRBV15 and TRBJ1-1, with D unresolved. Germline V gene lookup returns CDR1 LNHNV and CDR2 YYDKDF (reference sequence). The CDR3 consists of 13 residues. V was clipped by 5 bases and J by 3 bases, with 10 bases between them. For the CDR3, the DNA is TGTGCCACCAGCGAAGCAGGTTACACTGAAGCTTTCTTT. Translated: CATSEAGYTEAFF. The complete variable domain, with remaining parts taken from reference TRBV15 and TRBJ1-1, reads DAMVIQNPRYQVTQFGKPVTLSCSQTLNHNVMYWYQQKSSQAPKLLFHYYDKDFNNEADTPDNFQSRRPNTSFCFLDIRSPGLGDTAMYLCATSEAGYTEAFFGQGTRLTVV.

This clone was seen just once. For the CDR3, the DNA is TGTGCCAGTAGCACCCAGGGCTCCTATAATTCACCCCTCCACTTT. Translating it yields CASSTQGSYNSPLHF. The V gene is TRBV19, the J gene TRBJ1-6, with D possibly being TRBD1 (5 bases). Trimming removed 6 bases from V and 0 bases from J, with 9 bases in between. The CDR3 has 15 amino acids. Germline lookup yields CDR1 LNHDA and CDR2 SQIVND (reference sequence).

This clone was detected only a few times. The gene calls are TRBV19 and TRBJ1-6; 7 bases agree with TRBD1. Germline trimming cut 8 bases from V and 6 bases from J; bases unmatched to any gene: 13. CDR3 size: 16 residues. The germline CDR1 and CDR2 sequences are LNHDA and SQIVND (reference sequence). This chain's CDR3 is CASHDTPGQINSPLHF. The CDR3 DNA reads as TGTGCCAGTCATGACACACCGGGACAGATTAATTCACCCCTCCACTTT.

This clone was found a few times. V usage is TRBV30 and J usage is TRBJ1-6; D remains ambiguous. Trimming took off 0 bases at V and 5 bases at J, with 14 bases between the two ends. CDR3 length: 16 residues. Germline V gene sequence: CDR1 GTSNPN, CDR2 SVGIG (reference sequence). The CDR3 protein is CAWSVRPPGNNSPLHF. Here the CDR3 DNA reads TGTGCCTGGAGTGTAAGGCCTCCCGGGAATAATTCACCCCTCCACTTT.

The rearrangement links TRBV14 to TRBJ2-5; 7 nucleotides line up with TRBD1. Per germline, CDR1 SGHDN and CDR2 FVKESK. J was trimmed by 0 bases and V by 7 bases; bases with no gene match: 8. This CDR3 contains 15 residues. The CDR3 loop is CASTALGQNQETQYF. The CDR3 DNA reads as TGTGCCAGCACGGCTTTGGGACAGAACCAAGAGACCCAGTACTTC. The complete variable domain, with remaining parts taken from reference TRBV14 and TRBJ2-5, reads EAGVTQFPSHSVIEKGQTVTLRCDPISGHDNLYWYRRVMGKEIKFLLHFVKESKQDESGMPNNRFLAERTGGTYSTLKVQPAELEDSGVYFCASTALGQNQETQYFGPGTRLLVL.

The gene calls are TRBV14 and TRBJ1-3; D gene uncertain. With 0 bases removed from V and 4 bases from J, the gap between germline ends came to 7 bases. The CDR3 runs 14 residues. CDR1 is SGHDN and CDR2 is FVKESK in the germline V gene. CDR3 DNA: TGTGCCAGCAGCCAAGATCTTTCCGGAAACACCATATATTTT. This encodes CASSQDLSGNTIYF.

V usage is TRBV2 and J usage is TRBJ2-5; no reliable D call. CDR1 SNHLY and CDR2 FYNNEI come from the germline V gene. The CDR3 has 15 amino acids. Trimming pared 5 bases from V and 1 base from J, leaving 14 bases between. CDR3 DNA sequence: TGTGCCAGCAGTCTTAACTCAGACTCCCAAGAGACCCAGTACTTC. It encodes CASSLNSDSQETQYF.

The genes are TRBV6-5 and TRBJ2-3; TRBD2 is a possible D gene (5 bases). The V end lost 9 bases, the J end lost 2 bases, and 12 bases lay between the germline ends. Germline V CDR1 and CDR2: MNHEY, SVGAGI. This CDR3 contains 13 residues. CDR3 coding DNA: TGTGCCAGTCGCGGGCGTATCACAGATACGCAGTATTTT. Its protein product is CASRGRITDTQYF.

V usage is TRBV20-1 and J usage is TRBJ1-1; no definite D call. The CDR3 is 11 amino acids. Germline V gene data show CDR1 as DFQATT and CDR2 as SNEGSKA (reference sequence). Trimming took 7 bases from V and 5 from J, leaving 11 bases between them. CDR3 coding DNA: TGCAGTGTGAGGAAACGAACTGAAGCTTTCTTT. Translating gives CSVRKRTEAFF.

Concerning this clone: Since no conserved phenylalanine or tryptophan closes the CDR3, a read error is the likely cause. Because the CDR3's place on the DNA is in doubt, the DNA is left out and the CDR3 is given as listed by TCRdb. The V gene is TRBV6-1, the J gene TRBJ1-6; the table calls TRBD1, which could not be checked here. Ends included, the CDR3 has 13 residues. Germline loops: CDR1 MNHNS, CDR2 SASEGT. The CDR3 loop is CASSEVGSRDSYI.

The chain links TRBV4-1 to TRBJ2-5; possibly TRBD2 for D (6 bases). V lost 2 bases to trimming and J lost 5 bases, with 9 bases between them. Germline assignment: CDR1 MGHRA and CDR2 YSYEKL. CDR3 size: 13 residues. This CDR3 is CASSQRGSETQYF. CDR3 in DNA: TGCGCCAGCAGCCAACGGGGGTCGGAGACCCAGTACTTC.

The chain is built from TRBV9 and TRBJ2-2, with D maybe TRBD1 (6 bases). V was pared by 3 bases and J by 6 bases, with 21 bases between. The CDR3 loop spans 17 amino acids. Germline loops: CDR1 SGDLS, CDR2 YYNGEE. Here the CDR3 DNA reads TGTGCCAGCAGCGCAGCAGGGGCGCTTAATTACCCCGGGGAGCTGTTTTTT. This translates into CASSAAGALNYPGELFF. The variable domain in full, completed from reference TRBV9 and TRBJ2-2, reads DSGVTQTPKHLITATGQRVTLRCSPRSGDLSVYWYQQSLDQGLQFLIQYYNGEERAKGNILERFSAQQFPDLHSELNLSSLELGDSALYFCASSAAGALNYPGELFFGEGSRLTVL.

The chain carries TRBV6-5 and TRBJ1-1; D possibly corresponds to TRBD1 (6 bases). There are 16 residues in the CDR3. Germline-derived CDR1 and CDR2 are MNHEY and SVGAGI. V lost 2 bases to trimming and J lost 11 bases, with 24 bases between them. The CDR3 here is CASSYNVGQLISEAFF. The CDR3, as DNA: TGTGCCAGCAGTTACAACGTCGGACAGCTAATCTCAGAGGCTTTCTTT.

The gene calls are TRBV6-6 and TRBJ2-1; 7 bases are a match to TRBD2. CDR3 length: 15 amino acids. The germline gives CDR1 MNHNY, CDR2 SVGAGI (reference sequence). V dropped 6 bases and J dropped 0; count of bases not matched to a gene: 5. The CDR3 protein is CASRGGFSSYNEQFF. The CDR3 DNA reads TGTGCCAGCAGGGGGGGGTTCAGCTCCTACAATGAGCAGTTCTTC.